This is a list of T cell receptor beta chains from one sample in a study of blood T cell repertoires in COVID-19. Using immunoSEQ multiplex PCR, the repertoire was profiled, and TCRdb retains in-frame clones only, with some absent. Of around 100,000 clones listed, around 84% were seen once; the top ten hold around 3%. The specimen was peripheral blood. These receptors came from a man in his fifties or sixties with active or convalescent COVID-19. The CDR3 runs from the conserved cysteine through the conserved F or W. A D gene is named only where the DNA matches it firmly. Some rows mark clone size as missing; the rest say once, few, many or name a class of expanded clone.

d_call j_call clone_size v_call cdr3_nt cdr3_aa
- TRBJ2-1 once TRBV28 TGTGCCAGCAGTTTTCTTTCGGGTCGGTACAATGAGCAGTTCTTC CASSFLSGRYNEQFF
TRBD1 TRBJ2-1 - TRBV29-1 TGCAGCGCGTCCGGGACAGGGGGGGGTGAGCAGTTCTTC CSASGTGGGEQFF
TRBD1 TRBJ1-5 - TRBV11-2 TGTGCCAGCAGCTTAGGAACAGGGGGGCTCAATCAGCCCCAGCATTTT CASSLGTGGLNQPQHF
TRBD1 TRBJ2-2 - TRBV10-3 TGTGCCACCAACCGGGACAGGGGGTCCGGGGAGCTGTTTTTT CATNRDRGSGELFF
TRBD2 TRBJ2-5 - TRBV11-2 TGTGCCAGCAGCCCTTTTGGCGGGGGGCCCCAAGAGACCCAGTACTTC CASSPFGGGPQETQYF
- TRBJ2-2 few TRBV9 TGTGCCAGCAGCGAATCAGGGCAAACCGGGGAGCTGTTTTTT CASSESGQTGELFF
- TRBJ1-4 - TRBV3-1/TRBV3-2 TGTGCCAGCAGCCAAGCGCGGCAGAGTAATGAAAAACTGTTTTTT CASSQARQSNEKLFF
TRBD2 TRBJ2-5 once TRBV5-1 TGCGCCAGCAGCTTGGCGGCGACTAGCGGTGAGACCCAGTACTTC CASSLAATSGETQYF
TRBD2 TRBJ2-2 - TRBV27 TGTGCCAGCAGTAAGACTAGCGGGGCCAACACCGGGGAGCTGTTTTTT CASSKTSGANTGELFF
- TRBJ1-2 - TRBV2 TGTGCCAGCAGTGAAGGGACACCAACCTATGGCTACACCTTC CASSEGTPTYGYTF
- TRBJ1-1 - TRBV29-1 TGCAGCGTTGTCCAGAACACTGAAGCTTTCTTT CSVVQNTEAFF
- TRBJ1-3 - TRBV14 TGTGCCAGCAGCCAAGATATAGTCTCTGGAAACACCATATATTTT CASSQDIVSGNTIYF
- TRBJ1-2 few TRBV3-1/TRBV3-2 TGTGCCAGCAGCCAAGAGAGGAGCGGCACTTATGGCTACACCTTC CASSQERSGTYGYTF
- TRBJ1-5 - TRBV27 TGTGCCAGCAGTTTCCGGATGGACAGCTACAATCAGCCCCAGCATTTT CASSFRMDSYNQPQHF
TRBD2 TRBJ2-1 - TRBV7-9 TGTGCCAGCAGCTTAGAAGGGCTAGCGGGGGGCAATGAGCAGTTCTTC CASSLEGLAGGNEQFF
TRBD1 TRBJ1-2 - TRBV5-1 TGCGCCAGCAGCTCGGACAGGGGGCTTGGCTACACCTTC CASSSDRGLGYTF
- TRBJ1-2 - TRBV25-1 TGTGCCAGCGCCCAGTACTATGGCTACACCTTC CASAQYYGYTF
TRBD2 TRBJ2-1 - TRBV19 TGTGCCAGTAGCAATCCGGGGGGGCTCAATGAGCAGTTCTTC CASSNPGGLNEQFF
- TRBJ1-2 once TRBV24-1 TGTGCCACCAGTGATTTAAGCGCGCATGGCTACACCTTC CATSDLSAHGYTF
TRBD1 TRBJ2-1 - TRBV19 TGTGCCAGTAGTATTTATCTGGGAGCAGGGGGCCACAATGAGCAGTTCTTC CASSIYLGAGGHNEQFF
TRBD1 TRBJ1-5 - TRBV7-2 TGTGCCAGCAGCTCCCAGGGGACAGGGATTAATCAGCCCCAGCATTTT CASSSQGTGINQPQHF
TRBD2 TRBJ2-1 many TRBV2 TGTGCCAGCGTCCCAACTAGCGGCAATGAGCAGTTCTTC CASVPTSGNEQFF
- TRBJ1-2 - TRBV27 TGTGCCAGCAGTGACCGACAGGAGACCATCTATGGCTACACCTTC CASSDRQETIYGYTF
- TRBJ1-5 - TRBV19 TGTGCCAGTAGGAATGCACAGGTTTATAGCAATCAGCCCCAGCATTTT CASRNAQVYSNQPQHF
- TRBJ2-1 - TRBV28 TGTGCCAGCAAGGGGCCTTACAATGAGCAGTTCTTC CASKGPYNEQFF
TRBD1 TRBJ1-4 once TRBV6-6 TGTGCCAGCAGTCCCGCCGGGACAGGGGGCCTTAATGAAAAACTGTTTTTT CASSPAGTGGLNEKLFF
TRBD2 TRBJ2-1 - TRBV6-6 TGTGCCAGCAGTTACGATGGGACTAGGAATGAGCAGTTCTTC CASSYDGTRNEQFF
- TRBJ1-6 - TRBV14 TGTGCCAGCAGCCTCTTGACAGAGGATTCACCCCTCCACTTT CASSLLTEDSPLHF
- TRBJ1-1 - TRBV2 TGTGCCAGCAGTGAAGCCGTCAGGGTTGAGACTGAAGCTTTCTTT CASSEAVRVETEAFF
TRBD1 TRBJ2-5 - TRBV7-7 TGTGCCAGCAGCTCCGGGACAGGGCCTTGGGAGACCCAGTACTTC CASSSGTGPWETQYF
TRBD1 TRBJ2-3 - TRBV5-4 TGTGCCAGCAGCGTACAGGGGGCGGGAGATACGCAGTATTTT CASSVQGAGDTQYF
TRBD1 TRBJ2-1 - TRBV10-1 TGCGCCAGCAGCCAGGGACAGGGTAACGATGAGCAGTTCTTC CASSQGQGNDEQFF
- TRBJ1-5 - TRBV2 TGTGCCAGCAGTGGGGACATAAGCAATCAGCCCCAGCATTTT CASSGDISNQPQHF
- TRBJ2-1 - TRBV19 TGTGCCAGTAGTATAGGGGCAGGGGACAATGAGCAGTTCTTC CASSIGAGDNEQFF
TRBD2 TRBJ2-3 - TRBV29-1 TGCAGCGTTGAAGACTTAGCGGGGCTTGTTGATACGCAGTATTTT CSVEDLAGLVDTQYF
TRBD2 TRBJ2-1 - TRBV14 TGTGCCAGCAGCCGTCGGGAGGAATACAATGAGCAGTTCTTC CASSRREEYNEQFF
- TRBJ2-2 - TRBV6-5 TGTGCCAGCAGTTACGGGGGGGCAGGCACCGGGGAGCTGTTTTTT CASSYGGAGTGELFF
- TRBJ1-2 - TRBV28 TGTGCCCGCAGTTTATTCGGCCCGGCGGGGGCGGGGGGCTACACCTTC CARSLFGPAGAGGYTF
- TRBJ1-2 - TRBV28 TGTGCCAGCGGTCACAGCGGTGGCTACACCTTC CASGHSGGYTF
- TRBJ1-2 - TRBV28 TGTGCCAGCAGTCTGTACTTGCCCTATGGCTACACCTTC CASSLYLPYGYTF
- TRBJ1-1 - TRBV28 TGTGCCAGCAGTTTAAGGGGGGGCGGGAAAGCTTTCTTT CASSLRGGGKAFF
TRBD2 TRBJ2-3 - TRBV27 TGTGCCAGCAGCCCCCGGCTCGCGGGGGGAAATACGCAGTATTTT CASSPRLAGGNTQYF
- TRBJ1-5 - TRBV4-1 TGCGCCAGCAGCCCGGACAATAGCAATCAGCCCCAGCATTTT CASSPDNSNQPQHF
- TRBJ2-5 - TRBV7-9 TGTGCCAGCAGCTTAGCTTCCCTAGTTGGTGAGACCCAGTACTTC CASSLASLVGETQYF
TRBD1 TRBJ2-1 few TRBV10-2 TGCGCCAGCACAGGGACAGACTACAATGAGCAGTTCTTC CASTGTDYNEQFF